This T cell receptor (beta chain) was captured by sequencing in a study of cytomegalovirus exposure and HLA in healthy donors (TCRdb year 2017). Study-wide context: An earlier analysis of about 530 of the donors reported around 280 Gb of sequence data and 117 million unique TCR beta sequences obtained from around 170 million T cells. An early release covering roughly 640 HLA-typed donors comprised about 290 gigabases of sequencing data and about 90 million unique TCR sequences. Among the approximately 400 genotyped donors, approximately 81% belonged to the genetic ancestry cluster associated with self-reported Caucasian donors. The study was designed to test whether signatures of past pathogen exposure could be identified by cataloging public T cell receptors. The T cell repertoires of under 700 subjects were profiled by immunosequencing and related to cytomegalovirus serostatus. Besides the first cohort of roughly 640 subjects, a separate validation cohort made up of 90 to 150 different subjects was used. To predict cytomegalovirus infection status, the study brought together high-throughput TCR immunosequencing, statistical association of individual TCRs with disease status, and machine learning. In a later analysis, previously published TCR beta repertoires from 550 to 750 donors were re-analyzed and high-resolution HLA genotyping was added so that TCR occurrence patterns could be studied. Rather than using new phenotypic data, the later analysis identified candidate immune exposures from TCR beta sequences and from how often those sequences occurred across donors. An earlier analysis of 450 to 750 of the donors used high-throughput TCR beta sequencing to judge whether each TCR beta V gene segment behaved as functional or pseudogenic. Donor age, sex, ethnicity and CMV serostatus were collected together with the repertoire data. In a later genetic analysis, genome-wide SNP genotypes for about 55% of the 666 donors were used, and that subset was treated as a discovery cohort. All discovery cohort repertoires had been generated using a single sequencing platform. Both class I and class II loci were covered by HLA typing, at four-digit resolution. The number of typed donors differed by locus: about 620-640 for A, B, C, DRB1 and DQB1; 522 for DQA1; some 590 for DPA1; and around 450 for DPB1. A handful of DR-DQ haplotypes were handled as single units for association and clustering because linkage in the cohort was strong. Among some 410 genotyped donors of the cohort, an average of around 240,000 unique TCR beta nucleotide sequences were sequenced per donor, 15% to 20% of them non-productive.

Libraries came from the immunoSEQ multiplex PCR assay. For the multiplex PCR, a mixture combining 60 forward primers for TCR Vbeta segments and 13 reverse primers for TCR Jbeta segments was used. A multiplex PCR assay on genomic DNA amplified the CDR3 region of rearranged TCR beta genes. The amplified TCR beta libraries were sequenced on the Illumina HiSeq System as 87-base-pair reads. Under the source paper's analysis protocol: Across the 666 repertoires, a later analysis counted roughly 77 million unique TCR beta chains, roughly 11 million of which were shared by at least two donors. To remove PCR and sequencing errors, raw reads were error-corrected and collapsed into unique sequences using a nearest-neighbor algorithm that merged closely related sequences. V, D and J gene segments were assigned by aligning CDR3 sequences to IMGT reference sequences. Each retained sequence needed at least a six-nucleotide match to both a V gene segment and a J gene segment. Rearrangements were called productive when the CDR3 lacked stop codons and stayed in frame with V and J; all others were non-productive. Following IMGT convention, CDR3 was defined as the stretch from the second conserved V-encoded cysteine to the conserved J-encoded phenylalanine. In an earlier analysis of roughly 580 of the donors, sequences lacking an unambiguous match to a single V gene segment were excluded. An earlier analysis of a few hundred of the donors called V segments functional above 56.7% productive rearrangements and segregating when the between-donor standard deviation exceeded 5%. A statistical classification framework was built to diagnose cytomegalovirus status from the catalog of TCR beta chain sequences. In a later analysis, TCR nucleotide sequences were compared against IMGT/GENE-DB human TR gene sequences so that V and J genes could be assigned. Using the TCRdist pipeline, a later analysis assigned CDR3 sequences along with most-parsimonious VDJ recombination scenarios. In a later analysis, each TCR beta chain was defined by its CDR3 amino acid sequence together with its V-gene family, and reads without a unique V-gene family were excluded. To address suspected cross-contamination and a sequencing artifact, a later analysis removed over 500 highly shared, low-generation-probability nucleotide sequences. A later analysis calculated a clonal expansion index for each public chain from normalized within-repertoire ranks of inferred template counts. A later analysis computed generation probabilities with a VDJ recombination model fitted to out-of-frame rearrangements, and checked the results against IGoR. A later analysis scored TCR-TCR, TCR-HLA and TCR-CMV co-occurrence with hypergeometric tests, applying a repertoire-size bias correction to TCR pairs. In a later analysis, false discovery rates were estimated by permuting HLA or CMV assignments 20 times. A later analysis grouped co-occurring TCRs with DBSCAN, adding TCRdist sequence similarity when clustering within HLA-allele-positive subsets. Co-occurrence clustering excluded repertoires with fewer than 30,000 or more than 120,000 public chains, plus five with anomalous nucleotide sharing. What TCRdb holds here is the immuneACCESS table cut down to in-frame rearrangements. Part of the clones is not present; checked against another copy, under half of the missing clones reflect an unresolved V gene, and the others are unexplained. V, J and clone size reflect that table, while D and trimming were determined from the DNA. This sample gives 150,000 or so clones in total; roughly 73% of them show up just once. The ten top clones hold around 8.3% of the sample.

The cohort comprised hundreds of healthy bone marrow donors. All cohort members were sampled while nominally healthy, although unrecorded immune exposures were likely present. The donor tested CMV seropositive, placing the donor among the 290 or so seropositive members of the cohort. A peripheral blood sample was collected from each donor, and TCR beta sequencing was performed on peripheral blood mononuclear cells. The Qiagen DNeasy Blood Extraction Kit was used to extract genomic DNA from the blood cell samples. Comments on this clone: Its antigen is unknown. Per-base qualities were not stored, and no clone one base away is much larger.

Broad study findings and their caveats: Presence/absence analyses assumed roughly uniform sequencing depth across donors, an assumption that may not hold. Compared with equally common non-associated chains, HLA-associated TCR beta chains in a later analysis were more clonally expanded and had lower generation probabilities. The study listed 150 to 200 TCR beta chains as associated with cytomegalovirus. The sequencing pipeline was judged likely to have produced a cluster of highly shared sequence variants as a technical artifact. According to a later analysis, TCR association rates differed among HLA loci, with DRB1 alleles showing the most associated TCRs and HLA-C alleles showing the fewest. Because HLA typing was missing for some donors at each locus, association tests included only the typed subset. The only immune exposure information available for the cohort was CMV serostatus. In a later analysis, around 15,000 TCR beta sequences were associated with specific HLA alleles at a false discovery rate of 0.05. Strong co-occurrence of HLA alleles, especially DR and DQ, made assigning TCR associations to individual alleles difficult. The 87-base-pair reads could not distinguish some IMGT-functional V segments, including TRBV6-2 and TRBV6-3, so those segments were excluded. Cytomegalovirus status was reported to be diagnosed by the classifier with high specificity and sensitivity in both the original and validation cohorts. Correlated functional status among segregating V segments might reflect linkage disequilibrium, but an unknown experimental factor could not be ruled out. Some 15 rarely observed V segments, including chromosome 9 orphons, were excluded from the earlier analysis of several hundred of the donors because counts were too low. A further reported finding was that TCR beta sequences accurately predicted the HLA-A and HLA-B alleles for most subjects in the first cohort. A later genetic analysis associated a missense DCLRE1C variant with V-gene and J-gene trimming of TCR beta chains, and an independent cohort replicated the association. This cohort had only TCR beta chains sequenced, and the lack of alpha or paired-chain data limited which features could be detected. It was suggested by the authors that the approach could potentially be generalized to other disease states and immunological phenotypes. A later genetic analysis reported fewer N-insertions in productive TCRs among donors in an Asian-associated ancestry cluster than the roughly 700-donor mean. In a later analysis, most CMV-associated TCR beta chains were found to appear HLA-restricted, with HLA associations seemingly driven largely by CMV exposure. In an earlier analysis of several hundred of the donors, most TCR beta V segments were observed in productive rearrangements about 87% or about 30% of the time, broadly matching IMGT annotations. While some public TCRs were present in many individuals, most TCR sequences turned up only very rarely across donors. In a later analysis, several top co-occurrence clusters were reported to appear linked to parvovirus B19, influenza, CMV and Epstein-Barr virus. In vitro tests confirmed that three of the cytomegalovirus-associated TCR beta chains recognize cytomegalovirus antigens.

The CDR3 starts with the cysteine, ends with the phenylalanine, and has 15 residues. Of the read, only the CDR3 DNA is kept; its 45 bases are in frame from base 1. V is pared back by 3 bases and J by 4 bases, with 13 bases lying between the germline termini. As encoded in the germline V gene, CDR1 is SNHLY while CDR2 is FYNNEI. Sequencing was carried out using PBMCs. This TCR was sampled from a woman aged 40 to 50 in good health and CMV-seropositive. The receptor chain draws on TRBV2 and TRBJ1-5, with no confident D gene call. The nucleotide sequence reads TGTGCCAGCAGTGATACTGGGCTTCCTAATCAGCCCCAGCATTTT. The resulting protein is CASSDTGLPNQPQHF.